The source of this TCR beta chain is a study of shared clonotypes between healthy human individuals. Study observations and caveats: For sorted subsets, rarefaction showed incomplete sequencing despite large depth.

As concerns this clone: Its antigen remains unknown.

TCRdb's table, derived via immunoSEQ multiplex PCR, lists solely in-frame clones and lacks some. The repertoire holds around 200,000 clones, with about 66% as singletons. The CDR3 has 18 amino acids. J gave up 0 bases and V 0 bases, and 6 bases lay outside the gene matches. CDR1 and CDR2 from the germline V gene are SGHNT and YENEEA. The sequence was obtained from a man aged 25-40 years in good health. The chain links TRBV11-3 to TRBJ2-2, with 8 bases fitting TRBD1. The sample was memory CD4+ T cells sorted from blood. Subset of the sample: CD45RA-negative fraction. The CDR3 loop reads CASSLDRRQGSNTGELFF. CDR3 DNA: TGTGCCAGCAGCTTAGATCGCAGACAGGGGTCGAACACCGGGGAGCTGTTTTTT.